This T cell receptor beta chain derives from a study of blood T cell repertoires in COVID-19. Turning to the study itself: Material from acute and convalescent COVID-19 was sourced from the United States, Italy and Spain. T cells, B-cell-depleted T cells, or PBMCs provided the cDNA or gDNA that served as material.

The length of the CDR3 is 15 residues. V was clipped by 1 base and J by 4 bases, with 11 bases between them. Per germline, CDR1 SGHAT and CDR2 FQNNGV. Per the original methods: Amplified reference gene primers provided the basis for estimating nucleated cell counts. This table comes from immunoSEQ multiplex PCR, and its TCRdb copy is limited to in-frame clones, with some not included. The V and J calls and the clone size are those of that table, but D and trimming were determined from the DNA. Among 75,000 to 90,000 clones, around 86% were seen once, and the ten largest hold 4.5% to 6%. The chain has TRBV11-2 and TRBJ2-1, with no clear D. The sample taken for sequencing was peripheral blood. This sequence originates from a man aged 50 to 60 with active or convalescent COVID-19. The CDR3, as DNA: TGTGCCAGCAGCTTAGTATTTACACAGTACAATGAGCAGTTCTTC. It is translated as CASSLVFTQYNEQFF.